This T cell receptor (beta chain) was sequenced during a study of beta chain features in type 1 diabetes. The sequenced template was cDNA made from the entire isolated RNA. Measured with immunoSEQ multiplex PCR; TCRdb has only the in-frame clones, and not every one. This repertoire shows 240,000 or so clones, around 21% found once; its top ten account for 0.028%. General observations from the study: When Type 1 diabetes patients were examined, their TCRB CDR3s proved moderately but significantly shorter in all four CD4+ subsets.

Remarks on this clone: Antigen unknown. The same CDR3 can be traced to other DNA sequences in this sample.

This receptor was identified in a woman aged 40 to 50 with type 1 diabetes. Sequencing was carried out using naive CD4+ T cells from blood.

CDR3 nucleotides: TGTGCCAGCAGTGTCGGCGGCACTGAAGCTTTCTTT. Residues: CASSVGGTEAFF. V usage is TRBV2 and J usage is TRBJ1-1; D not certain. Germline values: CDR1 SNHLY, CDR2 FYNNEI. Trimming cost V 4 bases and J 4 bases, with 7 bases left between them. There are 12 residues in the CDR3. Combining the CDR3 with reference TRBV2 and TRBJ1-1 gives the whole variable domain EPEVTQTPSHQVTQMGQEVILRCVPISNHLYFYWYRQILGQKVEFLVSFYNNEISEKSEIFDDQFSVERPDGSNFTLKIRSTKLEDSAMYFCASSVGGTEAFFGQGTRLTVV.